Each of the 27 T cell receptor beta chains below was sequenced from the same sample in a study of monozygotic twins with inflammatory bowel disease (dated by TCRdb to the late 2010s). The library was made by 5' RACE. This sample was sequenced with an Illumina HiSeq 2500. TCRdb reprocessed the raw reads; every CDR3 protein sequence is a single record, and DNA is not supplied. The data table for this sample lists fewer than 550,000 distinct CDR3 sequences. The top ten clonotypes cover 2% to 2.5% of the sample. Input material: blood. The receptors shown here come from a human donor with ulcerative colitis or Crohn's disease, or a healthy co-twin of an affected twin (not recorded which).

The chain couples TRBV16 to TRBJ2-7; TCRdb outputs TRBD2, but without DNA this stays unchecked. The CDR3 spans 15 residues. Per the germline V gene, CDR1 is KGHSY and CDR2 is FQNENV. Here the CDR3 reads CASRPRGSLNGEQYF.

The V gene is TRBV9, the J gene TRBJ2-5; TCRdb reports TRBD2, a call that lacks DNA to check it against. The CDR3 is made up of 18 amino acids. Germline-derived CDR1 and CDR2 are SGDLS and YYNGEE. This CDR3 is CASSVGASGSRARETQYF. Filled out from reference TRBV9 and TRBJ2-5, the complete variable domain reads DSGVTQTPKHLITATGQRVTLRCSPRSGDLSVYWYQQSLDQGLQFLIQYYNGEERAKGNILERFSAQQFPDLHSELNLSSLELGDSALYFCASSVGASGSRARETQYFGPGTRLLVL.

The chain combines TRBV29-1 with TRBJ1-1. Germline V CDR1 and CDR2: SQVTM, ANQGSEA. CDR3 length: 12 amino acids. CDR3 in amino acids: CSVGSQNTEAFF.

This sequence joins TRBV2 and TRBJ2-3; TCRdb indicates TRBD2, and absent DNA this call remains unverified. The CDR3 totals 11 residues. CDR1 is SNHLY, CDR2 FYNNEI, per germline. CDR3 region: CASKEADTQYF.

This sequence joins TRBV5-6 and TRBJ2-7. Germline V gene lookup returns CDR1 SGHDT and CDR2 YYEEEE. The CDR3 sequence is 13 residues long. The CDR3 here is CASSSQVSYEQYF.

CDR3 sequence: CASSPGGDRDGRYF. This chain links TRBV5-1 with TRBJ2-7; TCRdb's D call, TRBD1, is unchecked because there is no DNA. CDR1 and CDR2 (germline): SGHRS, YFSETQ. There are 14 residues in the CDR3.

V usage is TRBV5-1 and J usage is TRBJ1-6. Germline values: CDR1 SGHRS, CDR2 YFSETQ. The CDR3 length is 13 residues. The chain's CDR3 is CASSLAGESPLHF.

V gene TRBV28 combines with J gene TRBJ1-1; the TCRdb D gene call, TRBD1, has no DNA to confirm it. Germline V CDR1 and CDR2: MDHEN, SYDVKM. The CDR3 extends over 16 amino acids. The CDR3: CASTTPPGQGNTEAFF.

This rearrangement joins TRBV2 to TRBJ2-1; without DNA, the TCRdb call of TRBD2 cannot be checked. Germline V gene sequence: CDR1 SNHLY, CDR2 FYNNEI. The CDR3 length is 14 residues. The CDR3 reads CASRWAGGYNEQFF.

J is TRBJ2-3 and V is TRBV2; lacking DNA, the TRBD2 call made by TCRdb goes unchecked. Germline V gene data show CDR1 as SNHLY and CDR2 as FYNNEI. The CDR3 sequence is 16 residues long. The CDR3 sequence: CASRLTSGGATDTQYF.

The V call is TRBV7-2, the J call TRBJ2-5; TCRdb designates TRBD1, a call that cannot be tested without DNA. The germline V gene has CDR1 SGHTA and CDR2 FQGNSA. The CDR3 contains 15 residues. Here the CDR3 reads CASSLARQGKETQYF. Based on the CDR3 plus reference TRBV7-2 and TRBJ2-5, the full variable domain is GAGVSQSPSNKVTEKGKDVELRCDPISGHTALYWYRQSLGQGLEFLIYFQGNSAPDKSGLPSDRFSAERTGGSVSTLTIQRTQQEDSAVYLCASSLARQGKETQYFGPGTRLLVL.

The J gene is TRBJ2-1, the V gene TRBV19; TCRdb picks TRBD1, but there is no DNA to check that call. Germline V CDR1 and CDR2: LNHDA, SQIVND (reference sequence). The CDR3 consists of 15 residues. CDR3 in amino acids: CASSIDRGNPGPQFF.

The chain recombines TRBV29-1 with TRBJ2-4; TCRdb names TRBD2, which stays unverified in the absence of DNA. The germline CDR1 and CDR2 sequences are SQVTM and ANQGSEA. CDR3 length equals 13 residues. CDR3 amino acids: CSAGALRGNIQYF.

The CDR3: CASSLMANYGYTF. The chain combines TRBV28 with TRBJ1-2. This CDR3 region has 13 residues. Per the germline V gene, CDR1 is MDHEN and CDR2 is SYDVKM.

The CDR3 spells CASMGLAGFSSSYEQYF. The J gene is TRBJ2-7, the V gene TRBV3-1; TCRdb designates TRBD2, a call that cannot be tested without DNA. CDR3 length: 17 residues. Germline CDR1 is LGHDT and CDR2 is YNNKEL (reference sequence).

The chain joins TRBV27 to TRBJ2-1; TCRdb's D call, TRBD1, is unchecked because there is no DNA. CDR1 is MNHEY, CDR2 SMNVEV, per germline (reference sequence). The CDR3 extends over 15 amino acids. CDR3 residues: CASSTPVRSYNEQFF.

The chain joins TRBV10-2 to TRBJ2-2; TCRdb lists TRBD1, though no DNA is available to test this call. The CDR3 is 16 amino acids. Looked up from germline, CDR1 is WSHSY and CDR2 is SAAADI. CDR3: CASSESPTGNTGELFF.

The V and J genes are TRBV5-1 and TRBJ1-3; TCRdb's assignment of TRBD1 cannot be checked, as there is no DNA. CDR1 SGHRS and CDR2 YFSETQ come from the germline V gene. The CDR3 is 17 residues long. CDR3 protein: CASSLGSTGWDGNTIYF.

The V gene is TRBV5-1, the J gene TRBJ1-1; TCRdb indicates TRBD1, and absent DNA this call remains unverified. The length of the CDR3 is 14 residues. Germline CDR1 reads SGHRS; CDR2 reads YFSETQ. CDR3 sequence reads: CASSGTGVNTEAFF.

The gene calls are TRBV6-1 and TRBJ2-6. CDR1 and CDR2 (germline): MNHNS, SASEGT. This CDR3 region has 14 residues. The CDR3 is CASRPGLGANVLTF.

The gene calls are TRBV20-1 and TRBJ2-5; the D call of TRBD1 rests on TCRdb alone, since no DNA is present to check it. From germline, CDR1 is DFQATT and CDR2 SNEGSKA (reference sequence). The CDR3 is 14 residues long. The CDR3: CSAPVPGAPGTQYF.

The chain joins TRBV3-1 to TRBJ2-1; the D gene TCRdb calls, TRBD1, cannot be checked with no DNA. This CDR3 is built from 14 residues. Germline V CDR1 and CDR2: LGHDT, YNNKEL (reference sequence). The CDR3 reads CASSFTGGRGEQFF.

The genes are TRBV18 and TRBJ1-1. Germline V gene data show CDR1 as KGHSH and CDR2 as LQKENI. This CDR3 has 14 residues. The CDR3 region is CASSPQEGNTEAFF.

The rearrangement uses TRBV20-1 and TRBJ2-1. Germline V gene sequence: CDR1 DFQATT, CDR2 SNEGSKA (reference sequence). CDR3 size: 11 residues. CDR3 sequence: CSASETDEQFF.

The rearrangement links TRBV5-1 to TRBJ2-2. The CDR3 consists of 16 residues. Per germline, CDR1 SGHRS and CDR2 YFSETQ. CDR3 protein: CASSPSVAANTGELFF. The full variable domain, completed using reference TRBV5-1 and TRBJ2-2, is KAGVTQTPRYLIKTRGQQVTLSCSPISGHRSVSWYQQTPGQGLQFLFEYFSETQRNKGNFPGRFSGRQFSNSRSEMNVSTLELGDSALYLCASSPSVAANTGELFFGEGSRLTVL.

The chain carries TRBV5-1 and TRBJ2-7; TCRdb's D gene call, TRBD2, goes unchecked for lack of DNA. The V gene's germline CDR1 is SGHRS and CDR2 YFSETQ. This CDR3 is 16 amino acids long. The CDR3: CASARAPGGATYEQYF. The full variable domain, rest sourced from reference TRBV5-1 and TRBJ2-7, is KAGVTQTPRYLIKTRGQQVTLSCSPISGHRSVSWYQQTPGQGLQFLFEYFSETQRNKGNFPGRFSGRQFSNSRSEMNVSTLELGDSALYLCASARAPGGATYEQYFGPGTRLTVT.

The gene calls are TRBV4-1 and TRBJ1-1. This CDR3 comprises 16 residues. The V gene's germline CDR1 is MGHRA and CDR2 YSYEKL. The CDR3 sequence is CASSQGGTVMNTEAFF.